This T cell receptor beta chain was sequenced in a study of shared clonotypes between healthy human individuals. The wider study: CD4 naive and memory got three plates each, CD8 naive two, CD8 memory one.

Per the authors' pipeline: ImmunoSEQ supplied junction-only sequences lacking quality scores, so filtering was different. Generated by immunoSEQ multiplex PCR, the TCRdb table keeps only in-frame clones and is missing some. V and J calls and clone size come straight from that table; D and trimming were deduced from the DNA. The sample lists around 720,000 clones, 73% occurring once. Germline V gene lookup returns CDR1 GTSNPN and CDR2 SVGIG (reference sequence). The V and J ends lost 3 bases and 1 base respectively, with 10 bases between them. This CDR3 contains 13 residues. Sequences were obtained from memory CD4+ T cells sorted from blood. Subset denoted: CD45RA-negative fraction. The rearrangement links TRBV30 to TRBJ2-7; no firm D call. The TCR originated in a woman aged 25-40 years in good health. The CDR3 spells CAWRAGRSYEQYF. The CDR3 DNA reads as TGTGCCTGGAGGGCAGGACGGTCCTACGAGCAGTACTTC. The whole variable domain, remainder taken from reference TRBV30 and TRBJ2-7, is SQTIHQWPATLVQPVGSPLSLECTVEGTSNPNLYWYRQAAGRGLQLLFYSVGIGQISSEVPQNLSASRPQDRQFILSSKKLLLSDSGFYLCAWRAGRSYEQYFGPGTRLTVT.